This section outlines one T cell receptor (beta chain) sequence together with its context. In the authors' workflow: It was from reference gene primer amplification that nucleated cell counts were estimated. Here immunoSEQ multiplex PCR was the method, and the copy in TCRdb shows in-frame clones only, minus some. V and J calls and clone size are copied from that table; D and trimming were computed from the DNA. This sample carries 250,000 to 350,000 clones, 70% to 90% of them seen once, and the ten largest clones take 0.87%. A Seattle source enrolled patients during active infection and followed them longitudinally. This specimen belongs to a study of blood T cell repertoires in COVID-19. Study at large: Collection of acute and convalescent COVID-19 samples took place in the United States, Italy and Spain. T cells, B-cell-depleted T cells, or PBMCs supplied cDNA or gDNA.

CDR1 KGHSH and CDR2 LQKENI come from the germline V gene. V was trimmed by 6 bases and J by 3 bases, leaving 11 bases between them. CDR3 length: 13 residues. The sample consisted of peripheral blood. This clonotype was obtained from a human donor with COVID-19, enrolled during active disease. The donor label of this sample is uncertain. The V and J genes are TRBV18 and TRBJ1-1; D might be TRBD1 (5 bases). CDR3 region: CASSGGEDTEAFF. The CDR3 nucleotides read TGTGCCAGCTCCGGAGGGGAGGACACTGAAGCTTTCTTT.